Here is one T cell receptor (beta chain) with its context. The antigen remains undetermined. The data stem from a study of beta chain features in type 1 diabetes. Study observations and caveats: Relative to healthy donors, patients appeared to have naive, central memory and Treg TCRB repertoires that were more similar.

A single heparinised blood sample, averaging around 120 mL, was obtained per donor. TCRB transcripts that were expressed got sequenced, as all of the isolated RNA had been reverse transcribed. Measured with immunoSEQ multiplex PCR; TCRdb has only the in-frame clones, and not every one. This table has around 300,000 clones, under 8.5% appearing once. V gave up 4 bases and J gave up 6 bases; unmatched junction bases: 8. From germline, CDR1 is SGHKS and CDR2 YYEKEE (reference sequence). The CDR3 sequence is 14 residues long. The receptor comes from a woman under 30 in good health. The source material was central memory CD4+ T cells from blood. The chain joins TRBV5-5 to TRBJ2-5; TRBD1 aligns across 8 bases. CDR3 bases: TGTGCCAGCAGCCTAGGGACAGGAGTGAAGACCCAGTACTTC. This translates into CASSLGTGVKTQYF.